A selection of T cell receptor beta chains follows, all from one sample in a study of T-cell memory formation after mild COVID-19. TCRdb re-analysed the 5' RACE reads in MiXCR, keeping a single row per CDR3 protein. The sample includes more than 75,000 distinct CDR3 sequences, approximately 23% of them seen just once. What was sequenced was PBMCs or a T cell subset sorted from them (not recorded which). These receptors were obtained from a man aged 18 to 35 who had mild COVID-19 (a few samples of this study predate the infection). Cell type and time point are not known. Both conserved end residues are part of each CDR3. D genes are given only for firm matches. Some rows have no size entry. The others give once, few or many, or a class for an expanded clone.

TRBJ2-7	TRBD1	NA	TRBV7-9	14	TGTGCCAGCAGCCACCGGGACAGGAACTACGAGCAGTACTTC	CASSHRDRNYEQYF
TRBJ1-2	NA	NA	TRBV29-1	11	TGCAGCGCCCCACAGGAGTATGGCTACACCTTC	CSAPQEYGYTF
TRBJ2-2	NA	many	TRBV4-3	11	TGCGCCGCGGGGTCCACCGGGGAGCTGTTTTTT	CAAGSTGELFF
TRBJ1-4	NA	NA	TRBV4-1	15	TGCGCCAGCAGCTCCACGGCCGGTTATAATGAAAAACTGTTTTTT	CASSSTAGYNEKLFF
TRBJ1-5	NA	NA	TRBV25-1	13	TGTGCCAGCAGTGTTTCCGAGAATCAGCCCCAGCATTTT	CASSVSENQPQHF
TRBJ2-1	TRBD1	NA	TRBV27	12	TGTGCCAGCAGCAACAGGGGTAATGAGCAGTTCTTC	CASSNRGNEQFF
TRBJ1-1	NA	NA	TRBV7-9	13	TGTGCCAGCGGACCCGGCGATTACACTGAAGCTTTCTTT	CASGPGDYTEAFF
TRBJ1-2	NA	NA	TRBV6-2/TRBV6-3	15	TGTGCCAGCAGTTACTCGCCAGCGCTGAACTATGGCTACACCTTC	CASSYSPALNYGYTF
TRBJ2-1	NA	few	TRBV19	14	TGTGCCAGTAGTTTCTACCAGGGAGGTAATGAGCAGTTCTTC	CASSFYQGGNEQFF
TRBJ1-4	NA	NA	TRBV7-2	14	TGTGCCAGCAGCTTTCCAGGCGTCAATGAAAAACTGTTTTTT	CASSFPGVNEKLFF
TRBJ2-5	TRBD1	NA	TRBV2	15	TGTGCCAGCAGTGAACCGAGACAGGGGGCCGGGACCCAGTACTTC	CASSEPRQGAGTQYF
TRBJ2-7	NA	few	TRBV4-1	15	TGCGCCAGCAGCCAAGGTCTGGCAAGCCGCTACGAGCAGTACTTC	CASSQGLASRYEQYF
TRBJ2-1	NA	few	TRBV29-1	12	TGCAGCGCTTTGAAAGGGGTTAGTGAGCAGTTCTTC	CSALKGVSEQFF
TRBJ2-1	NA	NA	TRBV6-2/TRBV6-3	15	TGTGCCAGCAGGACCCGGGACGCGAAATACAATGAGCAGTTCTTC	CASRTRDAKYNEQFF
TRBJ2-2	NA	NA	TRBV9	15	TGTGCCAGCAGCGTTACCGACAGAAACACCGGGGAGCTGTTTTTT	CASSVTDRNTGELFF
TRBJ2-6	NA	NA	TRBV7-3	17	TGTGCCAGCAGCCCGGAGGCTGGGTTCACTGGGGCCAACGTCCTGACTTTC	CASSPEAGFTGANVLTF
TRBJ2-7	NA	NA	TRBV27	16	TGTGCCAGCAGTTTAGGAGACCCAAGGGTATCCTACGAGCAGTACTTC	CASSLGDPRVSYEQYF
TRBJ2-2	NA	NA	TRBV7-3	13	TGTGCCAGCAGCTTAGGGAAGGCCGGGGAGCTGTTTTTT	CASSLGKAGELFF
TRBJ2-7	NA	few	TRBV4-1	13	TGCGCCAGCAGCTCCCGTCTGGGGTACGAGCAGTACTTC	CASSSRLGYEQYF
TRBJ2-1	NA	NA	TRBV5-6	12	TGTGCCAGCAGTCCCGGCTACAATGAGCAGTTCTTC	CASSPGYNEQFF
TRBJ2-7	NA	NA	TRBV20-1	11	TGCAGTGTCCCAGTCTCCTACGAGCAGTACTTC	CSVPVSYEQYF
TRBJ2-3	NA	few	TRBV7-3	15	TGTGCCAGCAGCTTATGGGCGGCTAGCCCTGATACGCAGTATTTT	CASSLWAASPDTQYF
TRBJ1-1	NA	NA	TRBV6-5	11	TGTGCCAGCATCTTGAACACTGAAGCTTTCTTT	CASILNTEAFF
TRBJ2-5	NA	NA	TRBV7-2	15	TGTGCCAGCAGCTTAGCGGGGACCGCCGGGGAGACCCAGTACTTC	CASSLAGTAGETQYF
TRBJ2-3	NA	NA	TRBV28	13	TGTGCCAGCAGGGTTACCTACACAGATACGCAGTATTTT	CASRVTYTDTQYF
TRBJ2-5	TRBD1	few	TRBV2	13	TGTGCCAGCAGTGGGACAGGGCAAGAGACCCAGTACTTC	CASSGTGQETQYF
TRBJ2-1	NA	many	TRBV9	15	TGTGCCAGCAGCGTAGCCCGGGGCCCCTACAATGAGCAGTTCTTC	CASSVARGPYNEQFF
TRBJ2-1	TRBD2	NA	TRBV12-5	16	TGTGCTAGTGGTTTGTATACTAGCGGGGGTTACAATGAGCAGTTCTTC	CASGLYTSGGYNEQFF
TRBJ2-7	NA	few	TRBV5-1	13	TGCGCCAGCAGCTTGTGGGGGCAGAACGAGCAGTACTTC	CASSLWGQNEQYF
TRBJ2-3	TRBD1	NA	TRBV4-1	13	TGCGCCAGCAGCCAAGCGGGGGACAGGGCGCAGTATTTT	CASSQAGDRAQYF
TRBJ2-7	TRBD1	few	TRBV4-2	15	TGTGCCAGCAGCAACTCCGGGACAGGTCATTACGAGCAGTACTTC	CASSNSGTGHYEQYF
TRBJ2-5	TRBD1	few	TRBV9	14	TGTGCCAGCAGCGGATATGACAGGGAAGAGACCCAGTACTTC	CASSGYDREETQYF
TRBJ2-3	NA	few	TRBV6-2/TRBV6-3	17	TGTGCCAGCAGTCCCGGGCCTACCCTGACCTCTGGAGATACGCAGTATTTT	CASSPGPTLTSGDTQYF
TRBJ2-1	TRBD1	many	TRBV12-3/TRBV12-4	15	TGTGCCAGCACGGACGGGACAGGGGATTACAATGAGCAGTTCTTC	CASTDGTGDYNEQFF
TRBJ2-6	NA	few	TRBV20-1	14	TGCAGTGCTAGGGACACCGCCGGGGCCAACGTCCTGACTTTC	CSARDTAGANVLTF
TRBJ1-1	TRBD1	few	TRBV6-6	14	TGTGCCAGCACCCTCCGGGACAGTGACACTGAAGCTTTCTTT	CASTLRDSDTEAFF
TRBJ1-4	NA	few	TRBV27	13	TGTGCCAGCAGTTTAACAGGCGGCGGAAAACTGTTTTTT	CASSLTGGGKLFF
TRBJ1-2	NA	NA	TRBV7-9	10	TGTGCCAGCAGCTCCCATGGCTACACCTTC	CASSSHGYTF
TRBJ2-1	TRBD2	NA	TRBV7-2	15	TGTGCCAGCAGCTTAGAAGCGGGGGGGCTCAATGAGCAGTTCTTC	CASSLEAGGLNEQFF
TRBJ2-2	NA	NA	TRBV6-5	13	TGTGCCAGCAGTTACTCTATGGCCGGGGAGCTGTTTTTT	CASSYSMAGELFF
TRBJ1-2	NA	NA	TRBV4-3	16	TGCGCCAGCAGCCAAGACGGGACCGGGGGGGCCTATGGCTACACCTTC	CASSQDGTGGAYGYTF
TRBJ2-2	NA	NA	TRBV19	12	TGTGCCAGTAGTATCAGAACCGGGGAGCTGTTTTTT	CASSIRTGELFF
TRBJ1-2	NA	few	TRBV7-8	14	TGTGCCAGCAGGGCTGTGGATGCGGGGGACGGCTACACCTTC	CASRAVDAGDGYTF
TRBJ1-3	TRBD1	NA	TRBV4-3	18	TGCGCCAGCAGCCAAGGGACAGGGGTGGCCCGTTATGGAAACACCATATATTTT	CASSQGTGVARYGNTIYF
TRBJ1-1	NA	NA	TRBV29-1	15	TGCAGCGTTGAACTGAAGGGACCCCGGGGAACTGAAGCTTTCTTT	CSVELKGPRGTEAFF
TRBJ1-1	TRBD1	few	TRBV3-1	14	TGTGCCAGCAGCGAAGACAGGGGGGACACTGAAGCTTTCTTT	CASSEDRGDTEAFF
TRBJ2-7	TRBD1	NA	TRBV7-8	15	TGTGCCAGCAGCTTAGCGGGGACAGGGCGCTACGAGCAGTACTTC	CASSLAGTGRYEQYF
TRBJ1-1	NA	NA	TRBV4-1	12	TGCGCCAGCGGGTCCGAAAATCTCGAAGCTTTCTTT	CASGSENLEAFF
TRBJ2-1	TRBD2	NA	TRBV7-3	17	TGTGCCAGCAGTCAGTATAATATAGCGGGGGATCTCGATGAGCAGTTCTTC	CASSQYNIAGDLDEQFF
TRBJ1-5	NA	NA	TRBV4-1	16	TGCGCCAGCAGCCACCACTATGGGGGGATAGGGCAGCCCCAGCATTTT	CASSHHYGGIGQPQHF
TRBJ1-1	NA	few	TRBV3-1	14	TGTGCCAGCAGCCAATCAACCGGGTCTGTTGAAGCTTTCTTT	CASSQSTGSVEAFF
TRBJ1-2	NA	NA	TRBV5-4	16	TGTGCCAGCAGCTTGACCGGGGTAGGGACTAACTATGGCTACACCTTC	CASSLTGVGTNYGYTF
TRBJ2-1	TRBD2	NA	TRBV5-1	15	TGCGCCAGCAGCTTGGGGTCGGGGGGGCACAATGAGCAGTTCTTC	CASSLGSGGHNEQFF
TRBJ1-1	NA	few	TRBV20-1	12	TGCAGTGCTAACCCAGGGAGCTCTGAAGCTTTCTTT	CSANPGSSEAFF
TRBJ2-7	NA	NA	TRBV6-2/TRBV6-3	11	TGTGCCAGCAGTTATTTGATCGAGCAGTACTTC	CASSYLIEQYF